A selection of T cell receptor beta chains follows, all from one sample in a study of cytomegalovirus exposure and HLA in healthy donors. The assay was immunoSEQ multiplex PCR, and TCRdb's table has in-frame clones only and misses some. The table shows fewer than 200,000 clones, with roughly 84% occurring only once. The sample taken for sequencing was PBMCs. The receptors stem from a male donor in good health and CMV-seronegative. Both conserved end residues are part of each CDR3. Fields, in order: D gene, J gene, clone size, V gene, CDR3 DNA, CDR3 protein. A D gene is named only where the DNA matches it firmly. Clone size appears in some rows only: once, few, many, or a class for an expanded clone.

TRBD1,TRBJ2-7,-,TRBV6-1,TGTGCCAGCAGGGGTGAGGACAGGGGGACCTACGAGCAGTACTTC,CASRGEDRGTYEQYF
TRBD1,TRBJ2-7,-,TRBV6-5,TGTGCCAGCAGTTTCCGGGACAGGGACAACTACGAGCAGTACTTC,CASSFRDRDNYEQYF
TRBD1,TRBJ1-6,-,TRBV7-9,TGTGCCAGCAGCTTATCCAACAGGGGGGGGATTTCACCCCTCCACTTT,CASSLSNRGGISPLHF
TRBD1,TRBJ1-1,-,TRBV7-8,TGTGCCAGCAGGCAGGGGGGAAGGAACACTGAAGCTTTCTTT,CASRQGGRNTEAFF
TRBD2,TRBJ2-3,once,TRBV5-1,TGCGCCAGCAGCCACGGGCAGAAAAGCGGGGGGACGGATACGCAGTATTTT,CASSHGQKSGGTDTQYF
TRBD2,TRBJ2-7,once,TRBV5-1,TGCGCCAGCGCTAGCGGGGGGCGTCAAGAGCAGTACTTC,CASASGGRQEQYF
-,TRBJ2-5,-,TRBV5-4,TGTGCCAGCAGCTCCAGGACTGGCCCGTTGGAGACCCAGTACTTC,CASSSRTGPLETQYF
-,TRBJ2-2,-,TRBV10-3,TGTGCCATAAGATGGGCAGAGGGCACCGGGGAGCTGTTTTTT,CAIRWAEGTGELFF
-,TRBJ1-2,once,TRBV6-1,TGTGCCAGCAGTGAGACGACAGATTTCTATGGCTACACCTTC,CASSETTDFYGYTF
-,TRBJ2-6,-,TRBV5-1,TGCGCCAGCAGCTTCGCCCAAGGGAGCTCTGGGGCCAACGTCCTGACTTTC,CASSFAQGSSGANVLTF
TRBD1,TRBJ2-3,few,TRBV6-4,TGTGCCAGCAGTGGGGGACAGCTCACAGATACGCAGTATTTT,CASSGGQLTDTQYF
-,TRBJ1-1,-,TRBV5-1,TGCGCCAGCAGCCCGGCCGGGACACCGAACACTGAAGCTTTCTTT,CASSPAGTPNTEAFF
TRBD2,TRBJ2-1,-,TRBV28,TGTGCCAGCAGACCCGGGACTAGCGGGAATCTGTTCTTC,CASRPGTSGNLFF
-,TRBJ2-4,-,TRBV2,TGTGCCAGCACCCCCCAGGGCGCAGCCAAAAACATTCAGTACTTC,CASTPQGAAKNIQYF
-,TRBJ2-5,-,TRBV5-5,TGTGCCAGCAGCTTCAAGGAGCCCCAAGAGACCCAGTACTTC,CASSFKEPQETQYF
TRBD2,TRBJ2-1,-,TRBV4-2,TGTGCCAGCAGCCAAGGAGGCGGGAGGGCTGGAGAGCAGTTCTTC,CASSQGGGRAGEQFF
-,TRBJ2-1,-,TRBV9,TGTGCCAGCAGCGTAGGAACCAGGGGGCAGTTCTTC,CASSVGTRGQFF
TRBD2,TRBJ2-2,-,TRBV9,TGTGCCAGCGGTGGGACTAGCGGTACCGGGGAGCTGTTTTTT,CASGGTSGTGELFF
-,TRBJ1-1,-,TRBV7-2,TGTGCCAGCAGCTTAGACGGGGGGGTAGGTGACACTGAAGCTTTCTTT,CASSLDGGVGDTEAFF
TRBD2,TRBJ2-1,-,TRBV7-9,TGTGCCAGCAGCCCCATAGGACTAGCGGCTGGGTTATACAATGAGCAGTTCTTC,CASSPIGLAAGLYNEQFF
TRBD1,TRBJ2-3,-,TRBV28,TGTGCCAGCAGACCGGCCGGGACAGGGGAAGCAGATACGCAGTATTTT,CASRPAGTGEADTQYF
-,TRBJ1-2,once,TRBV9,TGTGCCAGCAGCCCCGGGATTCAATATGGCTACACCTTC,CASSPGIQYGYTF
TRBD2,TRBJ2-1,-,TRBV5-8,TGTGCCAGCAGCTATCCGTACCGACTAGCGGGAGATGAGCAGTTCTTC,CASSYPYRLAGDEQFF
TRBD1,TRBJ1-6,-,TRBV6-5,TGTGCCAGCAGTCAAGGGACAGTAAATAATTCACCCCTCCACTTT,CASSQGTVNNSPLHF
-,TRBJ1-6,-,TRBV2,TGTGCCAGCAGTGAAGCGCAGGGTAGATATAATTCACCCCTCCACTTT,CASSEAQGRYNSPLHF
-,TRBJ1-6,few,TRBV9,TGTGCCAGCAGCGTAGAATCCTCGGGCTCCTATAATTCACCCCTCCACTTT,CASSVESSGSYNSPLHF
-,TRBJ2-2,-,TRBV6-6,TGTGCCACCGGCGCCCAGACAGGATCCGGGGAGCTGTTTTTT,CATGAQTGSGELFF
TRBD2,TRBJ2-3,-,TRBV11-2,TGTGCCAGCAGCTCGCGACTAGCCTACACAGATACGCAGTATTTT,CASSSRLAYTDTQYF
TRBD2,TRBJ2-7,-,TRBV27,TGTGCCAGCAGTTCCTACTCTACTAGCGGGAGGATCTACGAGCAGTACTTC,CASSSYSTSGRIYEQYF
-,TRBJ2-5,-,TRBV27,TGTGCCAGCAGTTTTGAGCCAAACAGGGCCGGGGAGACCCAGTACTTC,CASSFEPNRAGETQYF
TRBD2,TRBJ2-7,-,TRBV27,TGTGCCAGCAGTTTCGGGACTAGCGGAACCTACGAGCAGTACTTC,CASSFGTSGTYEQYF
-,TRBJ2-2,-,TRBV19,TGTGCCAGTAGTATAGGTTCTGGGGAGCTGTTTTTT,CASSIGSGELFF
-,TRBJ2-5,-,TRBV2,TGTGCCAGCACCCTCGGGGTGCTTTCTGAGACCCAGTACTTC,CASTLGVLSETQYF
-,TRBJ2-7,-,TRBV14,TGTGCCAGCAGCCAAGATTTGGAGGGGCAAGGGTACTTC,CASSQDLEGQGYF
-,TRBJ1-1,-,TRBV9,TGTGCCAGCGGGGAGACAGGACGGACTGAAGCTTTCTTT,CASGETGRTEAFF
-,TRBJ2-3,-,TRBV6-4,TGTGCCAGCAGTGACAGGGGCGGCACAGATACGCAGTATTTT,CASSDRGGTDTQYF
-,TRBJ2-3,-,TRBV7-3,TGTGCCAGCAGCTACGGGTCCTCGGCAGATACGCAGTATTTT,CASSYGSSADTQYF
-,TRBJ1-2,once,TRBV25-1,TGTGCCAGCAGCCCAGGGGAGGGATCCTATTATGGCTACACCTTC,CASSPGEGSYYGYTF
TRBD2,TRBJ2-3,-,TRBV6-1,TGTGCCAGCAGTGAAGCCGGGGGGTCCCTCACAGATACGCAGTATTTT,CASSEAGGSLTDTQYF
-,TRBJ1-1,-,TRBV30,TGTGCCTGGAGTGCCTCCAACAGGGCGAATACTGAAGCTTTCTTT,CAWSASNRANTEAFF
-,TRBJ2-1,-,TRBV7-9,TGTGCCAGCAGCTTAGCTGGTGGCAGGGTTTACAATGAGCAGTTCTTC,CASSLAGGRVYNEQFF
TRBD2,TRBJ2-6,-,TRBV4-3,TGCGCCAGCAGCCTCACGGGTCTCGGACTAGCGGTTATCTCTGGGGCCAACGTCCTGACTTTC,CASSLTGLGLAVISGANVLTF
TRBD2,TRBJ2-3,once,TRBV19,TGTGCCAGTATGGGACTAGCGGGGGGCACAGATACGCAGTATTTT,CASMGLAGGTDTQYF
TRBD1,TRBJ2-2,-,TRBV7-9,TGTGCCAGCAGCCAACCCAGGACAGGGGGCTATGGAGCCGGGGAGCTGTTTTTT,CASSQPRTGGYGAGELFF
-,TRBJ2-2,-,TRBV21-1,TGTGCCAGCAGGGGGGGGTCCGAGAACACCGGGGAGCTGTTTTTT,CASRGGSENTGELFF
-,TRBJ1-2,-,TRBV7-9,TGTGCCAGCAGCTTAACTCCCCTGAATCAAGCCGGTGGCTACACCTTC,CASSLTPLNQAGGYTF
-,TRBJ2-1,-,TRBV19,TGTGCCAGTCAACCGGGACTGAATGTCAATGAGCAGTTCTTC,CASQPGLNVNEQFF
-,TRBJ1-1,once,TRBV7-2,TGTGCCAGCAGCTATCGGCGAGGGAGCACTGAAGCTTTCTTT,CASSYRRGSTEAFF
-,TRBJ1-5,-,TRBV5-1,TGCGCCAGCAGCTTAGGGGGGGCGGCTCAGCCCCAGCATTTT,CASSLGGAAQPQHF